This TCR beta chain is from a study of beta chain features in type 1 diabetes. The V segment lost 3 bases and the J segment 5 bases; nucleotides outside the gene matches: 7. Germline V gene sequence: CDR1 SGHRS, CDR2 YFSETQ. The CDR3 sequence is 15 residues long. Expressed TCRB transcripts were sequenced because the isolated RNA had all been reverse transcribed beforehand. The repertoire was sequenced with immunoSEQ multiplex PCR; TCRdb's copy has only in-frame clones and lacks some. The data hold 200,000 to 300,000 clones, with 27% observed a single time. For this clone: Its antigen is unidentified.

Points from the study as a whole: In the patient group, naive, central memory and Treg TCRB repertoires seemed more alike than in the healthy donor group. The question of HLA type influencing TCRB rearrangement was one that remained unresolved here.

Per donor, one heparinised blood draw averaged approximately 120 mL. Naive, central memory, regulatory and stem cell-like memory cells within the CD4+ compartment were sorted using CD45RO/CCR7/CD25/CD127/CD95/CD27. The sample comprised central memory CD4+ T cells from blood. The chain couples TRBV5-1 to TRBJ2-5, with 10 bases that match TRBD2. The clonotype was recovered from a man aged 25-45 years in good health. This CDR3 reads CASSSSGLAHETQYF. The CDR3 DNA reads as TGCGCCAGCAGCTCGTCGGGACTAGCGCACGAGACCCAGTACTTC.